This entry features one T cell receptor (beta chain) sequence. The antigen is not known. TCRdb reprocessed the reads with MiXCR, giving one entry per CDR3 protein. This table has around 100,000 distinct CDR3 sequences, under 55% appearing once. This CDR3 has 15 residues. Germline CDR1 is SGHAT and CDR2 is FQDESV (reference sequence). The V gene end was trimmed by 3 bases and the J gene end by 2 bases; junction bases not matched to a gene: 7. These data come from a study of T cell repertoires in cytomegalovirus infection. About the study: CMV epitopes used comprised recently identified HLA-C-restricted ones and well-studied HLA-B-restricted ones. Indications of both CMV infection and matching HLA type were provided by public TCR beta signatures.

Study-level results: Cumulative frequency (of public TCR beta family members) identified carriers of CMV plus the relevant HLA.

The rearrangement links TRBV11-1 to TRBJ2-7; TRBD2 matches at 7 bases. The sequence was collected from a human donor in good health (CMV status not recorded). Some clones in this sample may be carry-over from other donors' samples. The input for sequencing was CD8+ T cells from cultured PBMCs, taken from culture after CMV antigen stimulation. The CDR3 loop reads CASSFGSGVPYEQYF. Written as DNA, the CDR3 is TGTGCCAGCAGCTTTGGGAGCGGGGTCCCCTACGAGCAGTACTTC.